These 19 T cell receptor beta chains were all obtained from the same sample, sequenced in a study of shared clonotypes between healthy human individuals. Profiling relied on immunoSEQ multiplex PCR, and the TCRdb table lists in-frame clones only, not all of them. The table has millions of clones, approximately 94% seen once. CD8 cells classed as naive were CD45RO-negative and positively selected for CCR7, excluding terminally differentiated effector memory CD45RA+ cells. The sample comprised naive CD8+ T cells sorted from blood. The receptors were gathered from a young man in good health.

The chain recombines TRBV4-3 with TRBJ1-2; 7 bases line up with TRBD1. This CDR3 is 15 amino acids long. V was clipped by 0 bases and J by 3 bases; unmatched bases: 4. Germline assignment: CDR1 LGHNA and CDR2 YSLEER. Here the CDR3 DNA reads TGCGCCAGCAGCCAAGACCAGACAGGGTACTATGGCTACACCTTC. It translates to CASSQDQTGYYGYTF.

The rearrangement uses TRBV11-2 and TRBJ2-1; no definite D call. V lost 3 bases and J lost 7, with 7 bases in between. This CDR3 region has 12 residues. From germline, CDR1 is SGHAT and CDR2 FQNNGV. CDR3 nucleotides: TGTGCCAGCAGCTTTGATCGAAATGAGCAGTTCTTC. It translates to CASSFDRNEQFF.

This chain connects TRBV27 to TRBJ1-6; possibly TRBD1 for D (6 bases). Germline V gives CDR1 MNHEY, CDR2 SMNVEV (reference sequence). The CDR3 totals 15 residues. V lost 7 bases to trimming and J lost 4 bases, with 14 bases between them. DNA for the CDR3: TGTGCCAGCACTAGTCGGGGGGCATATAATTCACCCCTCCACTTT. Its translation is CASTSRGAYNSPLHF.

The chain combines TRBV6-1 with TRBJ1-1, with 8 nucleotides matching TRBD1. The CDR3 is 12 residues long. V lost 7 bases to trimming and J lost 4 bases; unmatched junction nucleotides: 2. Germline V gene sequence: CDR1 MNHNS, CDR2 SASEGT. The CDR3 DNA reads TGTGCCAGCACCCAGGGGGCCACTGAAGCTTTCTTT. Amino acid sequence: CASTQGATEAFF.

In its sample, this clone was seen once. CDR3 residues: CASSLTSGWDEQYF. The CDR3 DNA is TGTGCCAGCAGTTTAACTAGCGGGTGGGACGAGCAGTACTTC. V usage is TRBV28 and J usage is TRBJ2-7, with TRBD2 identical over 9 bases. The V gene's germline CDR1 is MDHEN and CDR2 SYDVKM. The CDR3 length is 14 residues. Trimming at V came to 2 bases and at J to 5 bases, leaving 4 bases not matched to a gene.

The chain couples TRBV5-1 to TRBJ2-7; D unclear. The ends were cut back, 0 bases at V and 2 bases at J, with 9 bases in the middle. There are 14 residues in the CDR3. Germline CDR1 and CDR2: SGHRS and YFSETQ. The CDR3 bases are TGCGCCAGCAGCTTGGAGGTCCCTACCTACGAGCAGTACTTC. It encodes CASSLEVPTYEQYF.

V and J are TRBV6-6 and TRBJ2-7; 10 positions match TRBD1. The J segment lost 2 bases and the V segment lost 0 bases, leaving 1 base of the junction unmatched. The CDR3 has 15 amino acids. CDR1 MNHNY and CDR2 SVGAGI come from the germline V gene (reference sequence). The CDR3 reads CASSYSGQGAYEQYF. The CDR3 nucleotides are TGTGCCAGCAGTTACTCCGGACAGGGGGCCTACGAGCAGTACTTC.

The V gene is TRBV9, the J gene TRBJ2-7; unclear D gene. The ends were cut back, 0 bases at V and 3 bases at J, with 13 bases in the middle. The CDR3 extends over 15 amino acids. The germline gives CDR1 SGDLS, CDR2 YYNGEE. CDR3 sequence reads: CASSVDPGSGYEQYF. In DNA form, the CDR3 reads TGTGCCAGCAGCGTAGATCCGGGTAGTGGCTACGAGCAGTACTTC.

The V call is TRBV4-3, the J call TRBJ2-7; the match to TRBD2 covers 8 bases. The J segment lost 3 bases and the V segment lost 0 bases, leaving 13 bases of the junction unmatched. There are 18 residues in the CDR3. Germline V lookup: CDR1 LGHNA, CDR2 YSLEER. CDR3 protein: CASSQDYTGGRSFYEQYF. The CDR3 coding sequence is TGCGCCAGCAGCCAAGATTATACGGGGGGGAGATCATTCTACGAGCAGTACTTC.

This chain joins TRBV14 and TRBJ2-1; D is unclear. CDR3 length: 15 amino acids. Trimming stripped 1 base from V and 5 bases from J, with 12 bases between. CDR1 is SGHDN, CDR2 FVKESK, per germline. The CDR3 spells CASSQGPGLNNEQFF. CDR3 sequence (DNA): TGTGCCAGCAGCCAAGGCCCTGGGTTGAACAATGAGCAGTTCTTC.

The count of this clone is one. The rearrangement uses TRBV13 and TRBJ2-5, with D perhaps given as TRBD1 or TRBD2 (8 bases each). The CDR3 is 16 amino acids. Between the trimmed V and J ends, which lost 5 bases and 1 base, there was a span of 17 bases. CDR1 and CDR2 (germline): PRHDT, FYEKMQ (reference sequence). The CDR3 coding sequence is TGTGCCAGCAGCCCTCAGGGGGCGGGAGGCCAAGAGACCCAGTACTTC. Protein product: CASSPQGAGGQETQYF.

This clone came up once. The chain uses TRBV4-1 and TRBJ1-6; D is unclear. Germline-derived CDR1 and CDR2 are MGHRA and YSYEKL. V lost 7 bases and J 6 bases, leaving 16 bases between the germline ends. The CDR3 length is 15 residues. The CDR3 DNA reads as TGCGCCAGCACGGACGGTGACGTACTTAATTCACCCCTCCACTTT. Translating it yields CASTDGDVLNSPLHF.

V is TRBV6-1 and J is TRBJ2-7, with TRBD1 matching over 7 bases. The CDR3 is made up of 14 amino acids. Germline lookup yields CDR1 MNHNS and CDR2 SASEGT. With V trimmed by 7 bases and J by 0 bases, 6 bases remained unmatched. CDR3: CASTQTGNSYEQYF. CDR3 nucleotide sequence: TGTGCCAGCACTCAGACAGGGAACTCCTACGAGCAGTACTTC.

The chain couples TRBV6-5 to TRBJ2-2; 10 positions match TRBD1. The CDR3 is 16 amino acids. The germline V gene has CDR1 MNHEY and CDR2 SVGAGI. With V trimmed by 2 bases and J by 3 bases, 3 bases remained unmatched. Here the CDR3 DNA reads TGTGCCAGCAGTTACATAGGACAGGGGGACACCGGGGAGCTGTTTTTT. Amino acid sequence: CASSYIGQGDTGELFF.

The V and J genes are TRBV9 and TRBJ1-2; TRBD1 might be the D (5 bases). The germline CDR1 and CDR2 sequences are SGDLS and YYNGEE. V gave up 6 bases and J gave up 3 bases, with 6 bases separating them. The CDR3 extends over 11 amino acids. The CDR3 sequence is CASTGDYGYTF. The CDR3 nucleotides read TGTGCCAGCACGGGGGACTATGGCTACACCTTC.

This chain links TRBV11-3 with TRBJ1-2; 8 bases are shared with TRBD1. This CDR3 spans 15 amino acids. The V and J ends lost 5 bases and 2 bases, in that order; junction bases with no gene match: 7. Per germline, CDR1 SGHNT and CDR2 YENEEA. The CDR3 nucleotides are TGTGCCAGCAGCCCCCCCGGACAGGGAAACTATGGCTACACCTTC. This encodes CASSPPGQGNYGYTF.

This chain links TRBV4-1 with TRBJ2-3; D unclear. Germline V CDR1 and CDR2: MGHRA, YSYEKL. The CDR3 is made up of 19 amino acids. Trimming left V 4 bases short and J 0 bases short, with 23 bases between. CDR3 in DNA: TGCGCCAGCAGCCCCCGTCTGCGAACAAGGAATCTTAGCACAGATACGCAGTATTTT. Translating it yields CASSPRLRTRNLSTDTQYF.

This rearrangement joins TRBV5-6 to TRBJ2-5, with unresolved D. This CDR3 comprises 14 residues. Germline loops: CDR1 SGHDT, CDR2 YYEEEE. V was shortened by 6 bases and J by 3 bases, with 15 bases between the two germline ends. CDR3 residues: CASTPPGSEETQYF. CDR3 nucleotide sequence: TGTGCCAGCACCCCCCCTGGGTCAGAAGAGACCCAGTACTTC.

To note about this clone: The junction departs from the called germline gene at one end, perhaps through a read error. The V call is TRBV11-3, the J call TRBJ2-7; perhaps D is TRBD1 or TRBD2 (5 bases each). This CDR3 comprises 15 residues. Germline V CDR1 and CDR2: SGHNT, YENEEA. CDR3 in amino acids: CASNLGRDQAYEQYF. The CDR3 DNA is TGTGCCAGCAACTTAGGTAGGGACCAAGCCTACGAGCAGTACTTC.